Listed here are 27 T cell receptor beta chains from one sample, sequenced in a study of T cell repertoires in ileal Crohn's disease. Sequencing was performed with immunoSEQ multiplex PCR; in TCRdb, only in-frame clones are kept and a portion is missing. The table lists a few thousand clones, about three quarters of them singletons, with roughly 8.3% in the top ten. Time point noted: neoterminal ileum biopsy at postoperative endoscopy, about 6 months after surgery. The sequencing input was ileal tissue. These receptors all stem from an adult with Crohn's disease.

This chain links TRBV7-6 with TRBJ1-1, with TRBD1 matching 7 bases. The CDR3 totals 17 residues. The V segment lost 5 bases and the J segment 11 bases; nucleotides outside the gene matches: 23. The germline V gene has CDR1 SGHVS and CDR2 FNYEAQ. The CDR3 nucleotides are TGTGCCAGCAGCCCTCTAATTGGACAGACAGGGCGAACCGGGGCTTTCTTT. It yields the protein CASSPLIGQTGRTGAFF.

Comment on this clone: Likely a read error: the CDR3 ends without its conserved phenylalanine or tryptophan. No DNA is shown, since the ends of the CDR3 on it are uncertain; the CDR3 is the one TCRdb lists. The V and J genes are TRBV21-1 and TRBJ1-1. TRBV21-1 is designated a pseudogene. The CDR3 is 10 residues long, counting both termini. CDR3 in amino acids: CASSNRPPGV.

This sequence joins TRBV27 and TRBJ1-4, with D possibly matching TRBD1 (5 bases). The CDR3 is made up of 16 amino acids. The germline gives CDR1 MNHEY, CDR2 SMNVEV (reference sequence). Deletions cut 5 bases from V and 4 bases from J, with 17 bases between. The CDR3 reads CASSPIQALRNEKLFF. CDR3 DNA sequence: TGTGCCAGCAGTCCTATACAGGCTCTCCGTAATGAAAAACTGTTTTTT.

V usage is TRBV6-1 and J usage is TRBJ1-2, with 7 bases identical to TRBD1. Germline CDR1 and CDR2: MNHNS and SASEGT. There are 14 residues in the CDR3. Losses at the gene ends were 2 bases for V and 4 bases for J; bases not matched to a gene: 4. CDR3 loop: CASSEYRGPYGYTF. The CDR3 DNA reads TGTGCCAGCAGTGAATACAGGGGACCCTATGGCTACACCTTC.

The CDR3 region is CASSPSGTDTQYF. The CDR3, as DNA: TGCGCCAGCAGCCCTAGCGGCACAGATACGCAGTATTTT. The rearrangement links TRBV5-1 to TRBJ2-3; a weak D match, TRBD2 (6 bases). This CDR3 is built from 13 residues. V shed 4 bases and J shed 1 base, with 7 bases lying between them. The germline CDR1 and CDR2 sequences are SGHRS and YFSETQ.

This chain connects TRBV10-3 to TRBJ2-2; the match to TRBD2 covers 8 bases. Germline-derived CDR1 and CDR2 are ENHRY and SYGVKD. J gave up 2 bases and V 3 bases, and 5 bases lay outside the gene matches. This CDR3 region has 16 residues. CDR3 loop: CAISDPGLANTGELFF. The DNA of the CDR3 is TGTGCCATCAGTGATCCCGGACTAGCTAACACCGGGGAGCTGTTTTTT.

The chain joins TRBV4-1 to TRBJ2-1; 14 bases are a match to TRBD2. This CDR3 has 18 residues. Germline V CDR1 and CDR2: MGHRA, YSYEKL. Unmatched junction bases numbered 7, after V lost 1 base and J lost 5 bases. CDR3 loop: CASSQVRLAGGLHNEQFF. CDR3 coding DNA: TGCGCCAGCAGCCAAGTAAGACTAGCGGGAGGGCTGCACAATGAGCAGTTCTTC.

The chain employs TRBV7-8 and TRBJ2-7; D might be TRBD1 (5 bases). Germline V gene lookup returns CDR1 SGHVS and CDR2 FQNEAQ. Trimming shortened V by 0 bases and J by 2 bases, and 11 bases separated the two germline ends. CDR3 size: 15 residues. The CDR3 reads CASSLAAGPAYEQYF. DNA for the CDR3: TGTGCCAGCAGCTTAGCGGCAGGGCCAGCCTACGAGCAGTACTTC.

The chain couples TRBV25-1 to TRBJ1-5; 7 bases are a match to TRBD1. In germline, CDR1 is MGHDK, CDR2 SYGVNS. V lost 4 bases, J lost 4 bases, and 4 bases stayed unmatched. This CDR3 is built from 14 residues. CDR3 in amino acids: CASSGGTANQPQHF. CDR3 nucleotide sequence: TGTGCCAGCAGTGGCGGGACAGCGAATCAGCCCCAGCATTTT. The full variable domain, rest sourced from reference TRBV25-1 and TRBJ1-5, is EADIYQTPRYLVIGTGKKITLECSQTMGHDKMYWYQQDPGMELHLIHYSYGVNSTEKGDLSSESTVSRIRTEHFPLTLESARPSHTSQYLCASSGGTANQPQHFGDGTRLSIL.

The chain recombines TRBV10-1 with TRBJ1-2, with D tentatively TRBD1 (5 bases). Germline V CDR1 and CDR2: WNHNN, SYGVQD (reference sequence). This CDR3 region has 14 residues. Trimming shortened V by 9 bases and J by 4 bases, and 18 bases separated the two germline ends. The CDR3 region is CARDPQGPPYGYTF. For the CDR3, the DNA is TGCGCCAGAGACCCCCAGGGCCCCCCCTATGGCTACACCTTC.

The chain employs TRBV5-1 and TRBJ1-2; no definite D call. CDR1 and CDR2 (germline): SGHRS, YFSETQ. This CDR3 region has 15 residues. Trimming pared 7 bases from V and 3 bases from J, leaving 19 bases between. CDR3: CASGVSERDYYGYTF. DNA of the CDR3: TGCGCCAGCGGAGTTTCCGAGAGGGATTACTATGGCTACACCTTC.

The CDR3 loop is CASSQQNLLGNTIYF. The CDR3 DNA reads TGTGCCAGCAGTCAACAGAACCTACTCGGAAACACCATATATTTT. The rearrangement joins TRBV2 to TRBJ1-3; unclear D gene. The CDR3 is 15 residues long. The V and J ends lost 5 bases and 4 bases respectively, with 15 bases between them. Germline CDR1 reads SNHLY; CDR2 reads FYNNEI.

The chain employs TRBV27 and TRBJ2-7, with TRBD2 identical over 10 bases. CDR1 MNHEY and CDR2 SMNVEV come from the germline V gene (reference sequence). Trimming at V came to 0 bases and at J to 0 bases, leaving 11 bases not matched to a gene. This CDR3 is built from 19 residues. This CDR3 is CASSLSVSSGSGSSYEQYV. In DNA, the CDR3 is TGTGCCAGCAGTTTATCTGTCTCTAGCGGGAGTGGTAGCTCCTACGAGCAGTACGTC.

The chain uses TRBV29-1 and TRBJ2-5; possible D gene TRBD1, 6 bases. The germline V gene has CDR1 SQVTM and CDR2 ANQGSEA. CDR3 size: 14 residues. V dropped 4 bases and J dropped 2 bases, with 14 bases sitting between them. CDR3 coding DNA: TGCAGCGTTGGTACCGGGACACCTCAAGAGACCCAGTACTTC. This sequence encodes CSVGTGTPQETQYF.

V usage is TRBV30 and J usage is TRBJ2-3; 8 bases match TRBD2. The V gene's germline CDR1 is GTSNPN and CDR2 SVGIG (reference sequence). V shed 0 bases and J 2 bases; nucleotides not matched to a gene: 13. The CDR3 is 18 residues long. The CDR3 protein is CAWSVANGGAPHTDTQYF. The DNA for the CDR3 is TGTGCCTGGAGTGTAGCGAACGGGGGGGCCCCACACACAGATACGCAGTATTTT.

CDR3 protein: CASSLSERQAYEQYV. Written as DNA, the CDR3 is TGTGCCAGCAGTTTATCGGAACGACAAGCCTACGAGCAGTACGTC. The chain joins TRBV27 to TRBJ2-7; D remains unclear. This CDR3 region has 15 residues. V was cut by 0 bases and J by 2 bases, with 11 bases left in between. Germline CDR1 and CDR2: MNHEY and SMNVEV (reference sequence).

This sequence joins TRBV7-8 and TRBJ2-1; the D is unclear. In germline, CDR1 is SGHVS, CDR2 FQNEAQ. The CDR3 covers 13 residues. V shed 2 bases and J shed 9 bases, with 11 bases lying between them. As DNA, the CDR3 is TGTGCCAGCAGCTTATTCTATTCGGTTGAGCAGTTCTTC. Translating gives CASSLFYSVEQFF. The whole variable domain, filled in from reference TRBV7-8 and TRBJ2-1, reads GAGVSQSPRYKVAKRGQDVALRCDPISGHVSLFWYQQALGQGPEFLTYFQNEAQLDKSGLPSDRFFAERPEGSVSTLKIQRTQQEDSAVYLCASSLFYSVEQFFGPGTRLTVL.

This chain connects TRBV2 to TRBJ1-2; D is undetermined. The CDR3 sequence is 13 residues long. Germline CDR1 reads SNHLY; CDR2 reads FYNNEI. Trimming pared 8 bases from V and 1 base from J, leaving 11 bases between. The CDR3 is CASQRDYNYGYTF. The CDR3 DNA is TGTGCCAGCCAACGGGATTATAACTATGGCTACACCTTC.

The CDR3 sequence is CASSLVAAREQYV. The CDR3 DNA reads as TGTGCCAGCAGCTTAGTAGCGGCTCGGGAGCAGTACGTC. The chain couples TRBV11-2 to TRBJ2-7; tentatively, D is TRBD2 (6 bases). Trimming took off 1 base at V and 7 bases at J, with 11 bases between the two ends. In germline, CDR1 is SGHAT, CDR2 FQNNGV. The CDR3 is 13 amino acids.

The J gene is TRBJ1-2, the V gene TRBV5-4, with TRBD1 identical over 7 bases. This CDR3 spans 14 amino acids. Germline V gene lookup returns CDR1 SGHNT and CDR2 YYREEE (reference sequence). The ends lost 0 bases at V and 4 bases at J; junction bases unmatched: 3. CDR3 region: CASSLAGQAYGYTF. The CDR3, as DNA: TGTGCCAGCAGCTTGGCTGGACAGGCCTATGGCTACACCTTC.

CDR3 sequence (DNA): TGCGCCAGCAGCCCTTCGGGTCTCCGCACAGATACGCAGTATTTT. It codes for CASSPSGLRTDTQYF. The chain has TRBV5-1 and TRBJ2-3; D gene unclear. Trimming stripped 4 bases from V and 1 base from J, with 13 bases between. Germline V gives CDR1 SGHRS, CDR2 YFSETQ. The length of the CDR3 is 15 residues.

The genes are TRBV9 and TRBJ2-1; 7 bases line up with TRBD2. The CDR3 spans 15 residues. CDR1 is SGDLS and CDR2 is YYNGEE in the germline V gene. V was pared by 4 bases and J by 6 bases, with 10 bases of the junction left unmatched. The CDR3 nucleotides read TGTGCCAGCAGCAAATGGGGGGGGTCGGGCAATGAGCAGTTCTTC. The encoded protein is CASSKWGGSGNEQFF.

This sequence joins TRBV19 and TRBJ2-2, with D possibly being TRBD2 (6 bases). The V gene lost 5 bases and the J gene lost 1 base, with 11 bases spanning the gap. From germline, CDR1 is LNHDA and CDR2 SQIVND (reference sequence). The CDR3 is 15 residues long. This CDR3 is CASSWRGENTGELFF. The CDR3 DNA reads TGTGCCAGTAGTTGGCGCGGGGAGAACACCGGGGAGCTGTTTTTT.

The V and J genes are TRBV9 and TRBJ2-1; the match to TRBD2 covers 10 bases. The V gene end was trimmed by 0 bases and the J gene end by 10 bases; junction bases not matched to a gene: 7. The CDR3 runs to 15 residues. Germline V CDR1 and CDR2: SGDLS, YYNGEE. CDR3 in DNA: TGTGCCAGCAGCGTAGCGAGCGGGGGGGCCGGAGAGCAGTTCTTC. Translated: CASSVASGGAGEQFF.

This chain connects TRBV19 to TRBJ1-5; D not certain. The CDR3 has 13 residues. Between the trimmed V and J ends, which lost 5 bases and 0 bases, there was a span of 5 bases. CDR1 is LNHDA and CDR2 is SQIVND in the germline V gene (reference sequence). CDR3 DNA: TGTGCCAGTAGTGTTCATAGCAATCAGCCCCAGCATTTT. Protein: CASSVHSNQPQHF. Based on the CDR3 plus reference TRBV19 and TRBJ1-5, the full variable domain is DGGITQSPKYLFRKEGQNVTLSCEQNLNHDAMYWYRQDPGQGLRLIYYSQIVNDFQKGDIAEGYSVSREKKESFPLTVTSAQKNPTAFYLCASSVHSNQPQHFGDGTRLSIL.

The chain uses TRBV2 and TRBJ2-3; tentatively, D is TRBD1 (6 bases). This CDR3 is built from 12 residues. Germline values: CDR1 SNHLY, CDR2 FYNNEI. V lost 5 bases to trimming and J lost 5 bases, with 8 bases between them. The CDR3 DNA reads TGTGCCAGCAGTTCAGGGGTAGATACGCAGTATTTT. This translates into CASSSGVDTQYF.

The chain is built from TRBV25-1 and TRBJ1-2; TRBD1 aligns across 7 bases. The CDR3 consists of 13 residues. The J segment lost 5 bases and the V segment lost 4 bases, leaving 4 bases of the junction unmatched. Germline assignment: CDR1 MGHDK and CDR2 SYGVNS. CDR3 nucleotides: TGTGCCAGCAGTGCGGGACAGCTATATGGCTACACCTTC. Translation: CASSAGQLYGYTF.